Below, 12 T cell receptor beta chains from the same sample are listed, as sequenced in a study of blood T cell repertoires in COVID-19. TCRdb's table, derived via immunoSEQ multiplex PCR, lists solely in-frame clones and lacks some. The data show some 70,000 clones, around 85% seen once. The sample taken for sequencing was peripheral blood. The receptor source for this set is a woman aged 45-59 years with acute or convalescent COVID-19.

The chain is built from TRBV21-1 and TRBJ1-2; TRBD1, the table's D call, was not compared with the DNA. TRBV21-1 is recorded as a pseudogene. CDR3 length: 17 amino acids. The CDR3: CASSSLGPATANYGYTF. CDR3 bases: TGTGCCAGCAGCTCCCTCGGGCCCGCGACAGCTAACTATGGCTACACCTTC.

V and J are TRBV6-6 and TRBJ1-5; D possibly corresponds to TRBD1 (6 bases). V lost 9 bases and J 7 bases, leaving 19 bases between the germline ends. Per the germline V gene, CDR1 is MNHNY and CDR2 is SVGAGI (reference sequence). This CDR3 is 14 amino acids long. The CDR3 here is CASRYPERGQPQHF. The CDR3 DNA sequence: TGTGCCAGTCGATACCCCGAAAGGGGGCAGCCCCAGCATTTT.

The chain links TRBV19 to TRBJ1-2; D gene uncertain. Trimming removed 3 bases from V and 5 bases from J, with 16 bases in between. This CDR3 has 15 residues. Looked up from germline, CDR1 is LNHDA and CDR2 is SQIVND (reference sequence). CDR3 amino acids: CASSIGKASGYGYTF. Written as DNA, the CDR3 is TGTGCCAGTAGTATCGGGAAGGCGTCCGGGTATGGCTACACCTTC. Variable domain in full (rest from reference TRBV19 and TRBJ1-2): DGGITQSPKYLFRKEGQNVTLSCEQNLNHDAMYWYRQDPGQGLRLIYYSQIVNDFQKGDIAEGYSVSREKKESFPLTVTSAQKNPTAFYLCASSIGKASGYGYTFGSGTRLTVV.

DNA for the CDR3: TGTGCCAGCAGCTCCACAGCGGGGCTGGGCGGGGAGCTGTTTTTT. This encodes CASSSTAGLGGELFF. V is TRBV7-6 and J is TRBJ2-2, with 7 bases aligning to TRBD2. The junction had 9 bases not matched to a gene; V was cut back by 4 bases and J by 7 bases. CDR1 SGHVS and CDR2 FNYEAQ come from the germline V gene. The CDR3 totals 15 residues.

The chain is built from TRBV5-6 and TRBJ2-3; tentatively, D is TRBD2 (6 bases). The CDR3 contains 14 residues. Germline assignment: CDR1 SGHDT and CDR2 YYEEEE. Trimming shortened V by 4 bases and J by 1 base, and 10 bases separated the two germline ends. The CDR3: CASSVGLRTDTQYF. The CDR3 DNA reads TGTGCCAGCAGCGTGGGACTCCGCACAGATACGCAGTATTTT.

This chain uses TRBV4-3 with TRBJ1-4; tentative D call: TRBD1 (5 bases). Germline V gene sequence: CDR1 LGHNA, CDR2 YSLEER. Trimming cost V 1 base and J 0 bases, with 9 bases left between them. CDR3 length: 16 amino acids. This chain's CDR3 is CASSQGGTATNEKLFF. In DNA, the CDR3 is TGCGCCAGCAGCCAAGGGGGGACTGCAACTAATGAAAAACTGTTTTTT.

The V and J genes are TRBV10-3 and TRBJ1-4; TRBD1 matches 12 bases. This CDR3 contains 18 residues. With V trimmed by 4 bases and J by 8 bases, 14 bases remained unmatched. From germline, CDR1 is ENHRY and CDR2 SYGVKD. CDR3 residues: CAISGDPGQGALSEKLFF. CDR3 nucleotide sequence: TGTGCCATCAGTGGAGATCCGGGACAGGGGGCCCTCAGCGAAAAACTGTTTTTT.

The V call is TRBV7-8, the J call TRBJ2-1; 7 bases line up with TRBD2. The CDR3 length is 15 residues. Germline CDR1 reads SGHVS; CDR2 reads FQNEAQ. The J segment lost 2 bases and the V segment lost 2 bases, leaving 3 bases of the junction unmatched. The CDR3 nucleotides read TGTGCCAGCAGCTTAAGCGGGACGACCTACAATGAGCAGTTCTTC. It translates to CASSLSGTTYNEQFF.

V is TRBV15 and J is TRBJ2-3, with 12 bases that match TRBD2. V gave up 5 bases and J gave up 4 bases; unmatched junction bases: 4. Germline V gives CDR1 LNHNV, CDR2 YYDKDF (reference sequence). The CDR3 extends over 15 amino acids. The chain's CDR3 is CATSHRTSGADTQYF. CDR3 nucleotide sequence: TGTGCCACCAGCCACCGGACTAGCGGGGCAGATACGCAGTATTTT.

V usage is TRBV20-1 and J usage is TRBJ1-1; no clear D. The CDR3 has 11 residues. Germline CDR1 is DFQATT and CDR2 is SNEGSKA (reference sequence). Trimming shortened V by 3 bases and J by 1 base, and 3 bases separated the two germline ends. The CDR3 DNA is TGCAGTGCTAGTCAGAACACTGAAGCTTTCTTT. Protein product: CSASQNTEAFF.

V gene TRBV3-1 (or the pseudogene TRBV3-2) combines with J gene TRBJ2-3; TRBD1 is a possible D gene (5 bases). CDR3 length: 15 residues. V gave up 0 bases and J gave up 7 bases, with 14 bases separating them. Germline V gene data show CDR1 as LGHDT and CDR2 as YNNKEL (reference sequence). The CDR3 bases are TGTGCCAGCAGCCAAGATTACCAGGGTTGGAATACGCAGTATTTT. Translated, it gives CASSQDYQGWNTQYF.

This sequence joins TRBV12-3 or TRBV12-4 and TRBJ1-2; D not certain. The CDR3 extends over 13 amino acids. V was pared by 2 bases and J by 8 bases, with 12 bases between. In nucleotides, the CDR3 is TGTGCCAGCAGTTTAAACAAGGTGGGCGGCTACACCTTC. As protein: CASSLNKVGGYTF.